This T cell receptor beta chain was sequenced for a study of T-cell reconstitution after alpha-beta-depleted transplantation in children. Unique molecular identifiers were incorporated when the TCRbeta library was constructed. Each CDR3 protein gets one entry after TCRdb re-called the PCR reads with MiXCR. The sample shows under 140,000 distinct CDR3 sequences, 10% of them seen only once. At least ten counts were recorded for this clonotype. V lost 4 bases and J lost 3, with 12 bases in between. Germline assignment: CDR1 MNHEY and CDR2 SMNVEV (reference sequence). The CDR3 consists of 15 residues. This chain joins TRBV27 and TRBJ2-2; tentatively, D is TRBD2 (5 bases). The source was PBMCs from the stem cell graft donor, collected from the stem cell graft. The source of this sequence is a human donor who donated a stem cell graft to a child with acute lymphoblastic leukemia. The CDR3: CASSSRRGDTGELFF. The CDR3 nucleotides read TGTGCCAGCAGTTCACGTCGGGGAGACACCGGGGAGCTGTTTTTT.